The present TCR beta chain was sequenced within a study of blood T cell repertoires in COVID-19. Study-wide context: The United States, Italy and Spain were the sources of the acute and convalescent COVID-19 samples. T cells, B-cell-depleted T cells, or PBMCs supplied cDNA or gDNA.

Methods used by the authors: Cell counts per sample came from amplifying reference gene primers. Clones were sequenced by immunoSEQ multiplex PCR, and TCRdb holds only the in-frame ones, with some missing. V, J and clone size were drawn from that table, and D and trimming were deduced from the DNA. Here the sample spans about 150,000 clones, 85% being singletons. Deletions cut 3 bases from V and 1 base from J, with 15 bases between. Germline assignment: CDR1 MDHEN and CDR2 SYDVKM. CDR3 length: 16 residues. The rearrangement links TRBV28 to TRBJ1-2, with a tentative D call TRBD1 (5 bases). The receptor comes from a woman aged 40-49 years with active or convalescent COVID-19. Sequenced: peripheral blood. Here the CDR3 reads CASSLYHKGLNYGYTF. In DNA form, the CDR3 reads TGTGCCAGCAGTTTGTATCATAAGGGACTTAACTATGGCTACACCTTC.